Given below is one T cell receptor beta chain in context. J was trimmed by 5 bases and V by 6 bases; bases with no gene match: 6. The V gene's germline CDR1 is MDHEN and CDR2 SYDVKM. The CDR3 length is 14 residues. The data were taken from a study of control samples from healthy donors and cancer patients. Profiling relied on immunoSEQ multiplex PCR, and the TCRdb table lists in-frame clones only, not all of them. Of 55,000 to 85,000 clones listed, 80% to 90% are singletons. The TCR comes from a woman aged 45 to 65 with head and neck cancer. The specimen sequenced was PBMCs. V usage is TRBV28 and J usage is TRBJ2-7; 11 bases are shared with TRBD1. CDR3 region: CASRLPGQGDEQYF. The CDR3 bases are TGTGCCAGCAGACTTCCGGGACAGGGGGACGAGCAGTACTTC.